Here is one TCR beta chain with its context. V gave up 5 bases and J gave up 0 bases; unmatched junction bases: 7. The CDR3 consists of 16 residues. Looked up from germline, CDR1 is MNHNY and CDR2 is SVGAGI (reference sequence). This record comes from a study of blood T cell repertoires in COVID-19. Study-wide context: COVID-19 samples, acute and convalescent, were from the United States, Italy and Spain. Sources were T cells, B-cell-depleted T cells, or PBMCs; the material itself was cDNA or gDNA.

Generated by immunoSEQ multiplex PCR, the TCRdb table keeps only in-frame clones and is missing some. The profile covers tens of thousands of clones, with roughly 76% appearing a single time and approximately 24% taken by the ten largest. The chain recombines TRBV6-6 with TRBJ1-5; 7 nucleotides match TRBD1. This TCR derives from a man aged 50-59 years with active or convalescent COVID-19. Sequenced material: peripheral blood. The CDR3 is CASSAGQILSNQPQHF. The DNA for the CDR3 is TGTGCCAGCAGTGCGGGACAGATACTTAGCAATCAGCCCCAGCATTTT.